These 13 T cell receptor beta chains came from one sample sequenced in a study of shared clonotypes between healthy human individuals. Measured with immunoSEQ multiplex PCR; TCRdb has only the in-frame clones, and not every one. The sample lists around 1.5 million clones, under 99% occurring once. Sequenced: naive CD4+ T cells sorted from blood. Noted subset: CD45RA+ positively selected. All receptors derive from a man aged 30-40 years in good health.

This rearrangement joins TRBV28 to TRBJ1-2, with D unresolved. CDR3 length: 12 residues. Germline-derived CDR1 and CDR2 are MDHEN and SYDVKM. The V gene lost 4 bases and the J gene lost 7 bases, with 10 bases spanning the gap. The CDR3: CASSSRPVGYTF. DNA of the CDR3: TGTGCCAGCAGTTCCCGACCTGTTGGCTACACCTTC.

The count of this clone is one. The sample has other DNA sequences that encode this CDR3 too. This chain joins TRBV9 and TRBJ2-7; 8 bases are shared with TRBD1. The ends lost 0 bases at V and 4 bases at J; junction bases unmatched: 6. This CDR3 has 15 amino acids. Germline CDR1 SGDLS, CDR2 YYNGEE. This chain's CDR3 is CASSVGGRGPYEQYF. CDR3 DNA: TGTGCCAGCAGCGTAGGCGGCAGGGGGCCTTACGAGCAGTACTTC.

The chain joins TRBV5-6 to TRBJ2-7, with D tentatively TRBD1 (5 bases). Trimming took off 4 bases at V and 3 bases at J, with 11 bases between the two ends. Germline V gives CDR1 SGHDT, CDR2 YYEEEE. There are 13 residues in the CDR3. The CDR3 sequence: CASSRQGIYEQYF. CDR3 DNA sequence: TGTGCCAGCAGCCGTCAGGGAATCTACGAGCAGTACTTC.

The J gene is TRBJ2-7, the V gene TRBV10-3; 7 nucleotides match TRBD2. The CDR3 contains 13 residues. The V gene end was trimmed by 4 bases and the J gene end by 2 bases; junction bases not matched to a gene: 2. Germline V gives CDR1 ENHRY, CDR2 SYGVKD. The CDR3 here is CAISVLAAYEQYF. As DNA, the CDR3 is TGTGCCATCAGTGTTCTAGCGGCCTACGAGCAGTACTTC.

V gene TRBV5-1 combines with J gene TRBJ1-1; the D is unclear. Trimming took 0 bases from V and 1 from J, leaving 10 bases between them. Germline V CDR1 and CDR2: SGHRS, YFSETQ. The CDR3 runs to 15 residues. The CDR3 nucleotides read TGCGCCAGCAGCTTGGCTCCCAGTGGGAACACTGAAGCTTTCTTT. Its protein product is CASSLAPSGNTEAFF.

This chain uses TRBV6-5 with TRBJ1-1, with 9 bases that match TRBD1. The CDR3 covers 13 residues. Germline V gives CDR1 MNHEY, CDR2 SVGAGI. Trimming removed 6 bases from V and 5 bases from J; junction bases left unmatched: 4. In nucleotides, the CDR3 is TGTGCCAGCAGGACAGGGGGTATGACTGAAGCTTTCTTT. Translating it yields CASRTGGMTEAFF.

This sequence joins TRBV4-1 and TRBJ2-1, with 12 nucleotides matching TRBD2. Trimming at V came to 3 bases and at J to 4 bases, leaving 4 bases not matched to a gene. CDR1 and CDR2 from the germline V gene are MGHRA and YSYEKL. The CDR3 consists of 16 residues. CDR3: CASSHTTSGSYNEQFF. As DNA, the CDR3 is TGCGCCAGCAGCCATACGACTAGCGGGAGTTACAATGAGCAGTTCTTC.

The rearrangement joins TRBV2 to TRBJ1-5; no clear D gene. Trimming cost V 5 bases and J 0 bases, with 5 bases left between them. Germline CDR1 SNHLY, CDR2 FYNNEI. The CDR3 is 13 residues long. The CDR3 region has the DNA TGTGCCAGCAGTCTCCTTAGCAATCAGCCCCAGCATTTT. Translated, it gives CASSLLSNQPQHF.

This chain uses TRBV7-6 with TRBJ2-7, with TRBD2 matching over 9 bases. Germline loops: CDR1 SGHVS, CDR2 FNYEAQ. V lost 1 base to trimming and J lost 3 bases; unmatched junction nucleotides: 7. This CDR3 has 16 amino acids. In nucleotides, the CDR3 is TGTGCCAGCAGCTTAGGGGGGGCTAGCGGGGTCTACGAGCAGTACTTC. This encodes CASSLGGASGVYEQYF. Looking up the rest from reference TRBV7-6 and TRBJ2-7 gives the full variable domain: GAGVSQSPRYKVTKRGQDVALRCDPISGHVSLYWYRQALGQGPEFLTYFNYEAQQDKSGLPNDRFSAERPEGSISTLTIQRTEQRDSAMYRCASSLGGASGVYEQYFGPGTRLTVT.

This chain joins TRBV2 and TRBJ2-3; 9 positions agree with TRBD2. The CDR3 covers 12 residues. In germline, CDR1 is SNHLY, CDR2 FYNNEI. The V segment lost 6 bases and the J segment 10 bases; nucleotides outside the gene matches: 5. CDR3 loop: CASRAGGPPQYF. The CDR3 coding sequence is TGTGCCAGCAGGGCGGGAGGGCCACCGCAGTATTTT.

The rearrangement links TRBV28 to TRBJ1-5; 8 bases agree with TRBD1. Germline assignment: CDR1 MDHEN and CDR2 SYDVKM. Germline trimming cut 4 bases from V and 2 bases from J; bases unmatched to any gene: 4. This CDR3 is built from 15 residues. For the CDR3, the DNA is TGTGCCAGCAGTTCAGGGGGCGCGGGCAATCAGCCCCAGCATTTT. Its translation is CASSSGGAGNQPQHF.

CDR3 DNA sequence: TGTGCCAGCAGCGCCGACACCTCCTACGAGCAGTACTTC. It encodes CASSADTSYEQYF. The chain links TRBV7-9 to TRBJ2-7, with unresolved D. Germline loops: CDR1 SEHNR, CDR2 FQNEAQ (reference sequence). V shed 5 bases and J shed 0 bases, with 8 bases lying between them. This CDR3 is built from 13 residues.

The chain uses TRBV5-1 and TRBJ2-1, with D possibly called TRBD1 or TRBD2 (5 bases each). The V end lost 6 bases, the J end lost 2 bases, and 18 bases lay between the germline ends. CDR1 and CDR2 (germline): SGHRS, YFSETQ. The CDR3 consists of 16 residues. CDR3: CASMERGHSPYNEQFF. The DNA of the CDR3 is TGCGCCAGCATGGAGAGGGGCCACTCTCCCTACAATGAGCAGTTCTTC. Filled out from reference TRBV5-1 and TRBJ2-1, the complete variable domain reads KAGVTQTPRYLIKTRGQQVTLSCSPISGHRSVSWYQQTPGQGLQFLFEYFSETQRNKGNFPGRFSGRQFSNSRSEMNVSTLELGDSALYLCASMERGHSPYNEQFFGPGTRLTVL.